This TCR beta chain was sequenced in a study of T-cell reconstitution after alpha-beta-depleted transplantation in children. General study findings and limits: T-cell counts and diversity at one year post-transplant came mainly from newly produced T cells.

This CDR3 spans 15 amino acids. CDR1 is SGHDT and CDR2 is YYEEEE in the germline V gene. V lost 3 bases and J 2 bases, leaving 12 bases between the germline ends. This clonotype occurred many times. Its antigen is still unknown. The TCRbeta library incorporated unique molecular identifiers. In TCRdb, the PCR reads were re-called with MiXCR into one record per CDR3 protein. This repertoire shows about 120,000 distinct CDR3 sequences, under 30% found once; its top ten account for 10% to 13%. The TCR was taken from a male patient under 10 years old who had a stem cell transplant for chronic granulomatous disease, so the T cells may come from the graft donor. Sample: PBMCs, mostly from graft donor cells, taken 180 days after TCRalphabeta/CD19-depleted stem cell transplant. V gene TRBV5-6 combines with J gene TRBJ2-1, with unresolved D. CDR3 sequence: CASSSLPSPYNEQFF. CDR3 bases: TGTGCCAGCAGCTCACTCCCCAGCCCCTACAATGAGCAGTTCTTC.